The 16 T cell receptor beta chains presented below share a single source sample, sequenced in a study of blood T cell repertoires in COVID-19. The method was immunoSEQ multiplex PCR; TCRdb's version includes in-frame clones alone and lacks a portion of them. The profile shows 200,000 to 250,000 clones, about 90% of them singletons. The sequencing input was peripheral blood. The receptors were gathered from a woman in her sixties or seventies with acute or convalescent COVID-19.

The J gene is TRBJ1-2, the V gene TRBV6-1; perhaps TRBD1 as D (6 bases). The length of the CDR3 is 15 residues. With 2 bases removed from V and 5 bases from J, the gap between germline ends came to 15 bases. CDR1 is MNHNS, CDR2 SASEGT, per germline. CDR3 coding DNA: TGTGCCAGCAGTGAACCCAGGGGTTGGGGTTATGGCTACACCTTC. Translating it yields CASSEPRGWGYGYTF.

The CDR3 nucleotides are TGCAGTGCTAGTACTAGCGGGACCTTGGGCGGAAACATTCAGTACTTC. This codes for CSASTSGTLGGNIQYF. The chain uses TRBV20-1 and TRBJ2-4; 10 positions match TRBD2. The trim removed 3 bases at V and 6 bases at J, leaving 11 bases unmatched. The CDR3 runs 16 residues. Germline assignment: CDR1 DFQATT and CDR2 SNEGSKA (reference sequence).

V and J are TRBV28 and TRBJ2-7, with a weak D call TRBD2 (6 bases). Germline V gives CDR1 MDHEN, CDR2 SYDVKM. There are 12 residues in the CDR3. Trimming pared 8 bases from V and 2 bases from J, leaving 10 bases between. The CDR3 protein is CASGDWTYEQYF. In DNA, the CDR3 is TGTGCCAGCGGGGACTGGACCTACGAGCAGTACTTC.

The genes are TRBV2 and TRBJ1-2; 7 bases agree with TRBD1. CDR1 is SNHLY, CDR2 FYNNEI, per germline. Unmatched junction bases numbered 3, after V lost 5 bases and J lost 6 bases. This CDR3 spans 12 amino acids. CDR3 sequence: CASSRQGHGYTF. CDR3 sequence (DNA): TGTGCCAGCAGTAGACAGGGCCATGGCTACACCTTC.

The V and J genes are TRBV9 and TRBJ2-1; 10 nucleotides align to TRBD2. Germline values: CDR1 SGDLS, CDR2 YYNGEE. The CDR3 totals 14 residues. With 2 bases clipped from V and 9 bases from J, the junction kept 5 bases outside the gene matches. The chain's CDR3 is CASSVYQREGEQFF. The CDR3, as DNA: TGTGCCAGCAGCGTTTATCAGCGGGAGGGTGAGCAGTTCTTC.

The CDR3 sequence: CASSLPGAASTDTQYF. The DNA for the CDR3 is TGTGCCAGCAGTCTCCCAGGAGCGGCTAGCACAGATACGCAGTATTTT. The genes are TRBV3-1 (or the pseudogene TRBV3-2) and TRBJ2-3, with a tentative D call TRBD2 (5 bases). V was clipped by 6 bases and J by 0 bases, with 16 bases between them. CDR1 is LGHDT and CDR2 is YNNKEL in the germline V gene (reference sequence). This CDR3 is 16 amino acids long.

CDR3 sequence reads: CASSLEAGGAAYEQYF. For the CDR3, the DNA is TGCGCCAGCAGCTTGGAGGCGGGGGGGGCCGCCTACGAGCAGTACTTC. This rearrangement joins TRBV5-1 to TRBJ2-7; 9 bases match TRBD2. Trimming cost V 0 bases and J 2 bases; bases outside gene matches: 6. CDR3 length equals 16 residues. Germline CDR1 SGHRS, CDR2 YFSETQ.

V gene TRBV19 combines with J gene TRBJ2-3, with TRBD2 matching over 8 bases. The germline V gene has CDR1 LNHDA and CDR2 SQIVND (reference sequence). The CDR3 loop spans 17 amino acids. V dropped 3 bases and J dropped 4; count of bases not matched to a gene: 12. CDR3 residues: CASSIPAGVGRADTQYF. The CDR3 nucleotides are TGTGCCAGTAGTATCCCAGCGGGGGTTGGTAGGGCAGATACGCAGTATTTT. The full variable domain, completed using reference TRBV19 and TRBJ2-3, is DGGITQSPKYLFRKEGQNVTLSCEQNLNHDAMYWYRQDPGQGLRLIYYSQIVNDFQKGDIAEGYSVSREKKESFPLTVTSAQKNPTAFYLCASSIPAGVGRADTQYFGPGTRLTVL.

The V call is TRBV11-2, the J call TRBJ2-2; 15 bases agree with TRBD2. The J segment lost 5 bases and the V segment lost 6 bases, leaving 4 bases of the junction unmatched. Germline lookup yields CDR1 SGHAT and CDR2 FQNNGV. This CDR3 contains 16 residues. The CDR3 bases are TGTGCCAGCAGTCCAGGACTAGCGGGAGGGACCGGGGAGCTGTTTTTT. It translates to CASSPGLAGGTGELFF.

Details on this clone: This CDR3 is also generated by other DNA sequences in the sample. The V call is TRBV28, the J call TRBJ1-2; no reliable D call. Per the germline V gene, CDR1 is MDHEN and CDR2 is SYDVKM. The ends were cut back, 1 base at V and 0 bases at J, with 3 bases in the middle. This CDR3 has 13 residues. CDR3 DNA sequence: TGTGCCAGCAGTTTATCAGCTAACTATGGCTACACCTTC. It encodes CASSLSANYGYTF.

The CDR3 protein is CASSEGGGEQYF. CDR3 DNA: TGTGCCAGCAGTGAAGGAGGAGGAGAGCAGTACTTC. This rearrangement joins TRBV2 to TRBJ2-7, with a tentative D call TRBD2 (5 bases). V lost 1 base and J 7 bases, leaving 8 bases between the germline ends. This CDR3 is 12 amino acids long. Germline CDR1 reads SNHLY; CDR2 reads FYNNEI.

CDR3 coding DNA: TGTGCCAGCAGTCGACTAGCTGGTCAAGAGACCCAGTACTTC. Protein: CASSRLAGQETQYF. The chain carries TRBV6-5 and TRBJ2-5; 7 nucleotides match TRBD2. In germline, CDR1 is MNHEY, CDR2 SVGAGI. J was trimmed by 2 bases and V by 5 bases; bases with no gene match: 5. The CDR3 loop spans 14 amino acids.

The rearrangement joins TRBV5-4 to TRBJ2-2, with 8 bases matching TRBD1. Germline V gives CDR1 SGHNT, CDR2 YYREEE (reference sequence). The CDR3 is 15 residues long. After removal of 6 bases from V and 1 base from J, the junction contained 5 bases not matched to a gene. The CDR3 DNA is TGTGCCAGCACCCATGACAGGGGGAACACCGGGGAGCTGTTTTTT. Encoded protein: CASTHDRGNTGELFF. Complete variable domain (other parts from reference TRBV5-4 and TRBJ2-2): ETGVTQSPTHLIKTRGQQVTLRCSSQSGHNTVSWYQQALGQGPQFIFQYYREEENGRGNFPPRFSGLQFPNYSSELNVNALELDDSALYLCASTHDRGNTGELFFGEGSRLTVL.

J is TRBJ2-5 and V is TRBV24-1, with a weak D call TRBD1 (6 bases). Trimming left V 1 base short and J 4 bases short, with 24 bases between. From germline, CDR1 is KGHDR and CDR2 SFDVKD. The CDR3 covers 19 residues. The CDR3: CATSDFSRGVGVDGETQYF. The CDR3 bases are TGTGCCACCAGTGATTTTTCCAGGGGAGTTGGGGTTGATGGAGAGACCCAGTACTTC.

The chain links TRBV6-2 or TRBV6-3 to TRBJ1-2, with 7 bases aligning to TRBD1. Per germline, CDR1 MNHEY and CDR2 SVGEGT. The CDR3 spans 14 residues. V was clipped by 5 bases and J by 4 bases; unmatched bases: 7. CDR3 coding DNA: TGTGCCAGCAGTCCGGGACAGCCACTCTATGGCTACACCTTC. It is translated as CASSPGQPLYGYTF.

This clone was observed a handful of times. The rearrangement links TRBV11-1 to TRBJ2-3, with TRBD1 identical over 9 bases. The CDR3 spans 13 residues. Germline V lookup: CDR1 SGHAT, CDR2 FQDESV (reference sequence). Germline trimming cut 4 bases from V and 10 bases from J; bases unmatched to any gene: 6. CDR3 DNA sequence: TGTGCCAGCAGCTGGGACAGGGAACAAGCGCAGTATTTT. It yields the protein CASSWDREQAQYF.